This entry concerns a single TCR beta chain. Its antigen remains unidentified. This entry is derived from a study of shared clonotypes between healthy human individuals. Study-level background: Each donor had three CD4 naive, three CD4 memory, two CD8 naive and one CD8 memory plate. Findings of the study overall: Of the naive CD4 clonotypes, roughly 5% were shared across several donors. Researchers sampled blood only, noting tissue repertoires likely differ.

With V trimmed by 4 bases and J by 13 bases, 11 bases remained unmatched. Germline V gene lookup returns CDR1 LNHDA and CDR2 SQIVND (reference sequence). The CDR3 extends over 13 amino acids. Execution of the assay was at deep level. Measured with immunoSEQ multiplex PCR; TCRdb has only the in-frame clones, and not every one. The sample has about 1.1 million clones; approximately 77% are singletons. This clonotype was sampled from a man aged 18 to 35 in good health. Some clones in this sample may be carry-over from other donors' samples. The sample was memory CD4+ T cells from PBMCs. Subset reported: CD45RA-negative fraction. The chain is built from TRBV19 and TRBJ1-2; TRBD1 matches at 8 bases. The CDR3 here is CASSTAGQGKGTF. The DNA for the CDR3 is TGTGCCAGTAGTACCGCCGGACAGGGCAAGGGCACCTTC. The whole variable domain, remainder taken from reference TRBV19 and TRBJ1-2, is DGGITQSPKYLFRKEGQNVTLSCEQNLNHDAMYWYRQDPGQGLRLIYYSQIVNDFQKGDIAEGYSVSREKKESFPLTVTSAQKNPTAFYLCASSTAGQGKGTFGSGTRLTVV.